The 19 T cell receptor beta chains listed next were all sequenced from one sample in a study of T cell repertoires in cytomegalovirus infection. TCRdb analysed the reads with MiXCR anew, one entry per CDR3 protein. The sample lists hundreds of thousands of distinct CDR3 sequences; about 24% were seen once. Sample: CD8+ T cells from PBMCs. The receptors were sampled from a human donor in good health (CMV status not recorded). Some clones in this sample may be carry-over from other donors' samples.

The V gene is TRBV29-1, the J gene TRBJ2-2, with D unresolved. Germline V gives CDR1 SQVTM, CDR2 ANQGSEA. Trimming removed 6 bases from V and 7 bases from J, with 12 bases in between. CDR3 length: 12 residues. The DNA of the CDR3 is TGCAGCGTCGCGCTAAGCATCGGGGAGCTGTTTTTT. It yields the protein CSVALSIGELFF.

The V gene is TRBV6-5, the J gene TRBJ2-5; D may be TRBD1 or TRBD2 (5 bases each). Germline CDR1 is MNHEY and CDR2 is SVGAGI. CDR3 size: 13 residues. Deletions cut 0 bases from V and 6 bases from J, with 8 bases between. Here the CDR3 reads CASSYSRGQTQYF. The CDR3 DNA follows: TGTGCCAGCAGTTACTCGAGGGGTCAGACCCAGTACTTC.

This clonotype was observed a handful of times. The J gene is TRBJ2-2, the V gene TRBV6-5, with D uncertain. This CDR3 comprises 15 residues. The ends were cut back, 5 bases at V and 1 base at J, with 11 bases in the middle. In germline, CDR1 is MNHEY, CDR2 SVGAGI. The chain's CDR3 is CASSHPSGNTGELFF. CDR3 nucleotide sequence: TGTGCCAGCAGTCATCCGTCAGGGAACACCGGGGAGCTGTTTTTT.

This clonotype was observed a few times. In DNA form, the CDR3 reads TGTGCCAGCATGATCCCGCGGAGGAGGGTGAACACTGAAGCTTTCTTT. It encodes CASMIPRRRVNTEAFF. This chain uses TRBV6-6 with TRBJ1-1; no clear D. This CDR3 has 16 amino acids. Germline loops: CDR1 MNHNY, CDR2 SVGAGI (reference sequence). Deletions cut 7 bases from V and 0 bases from J, with 18 bases between.

The J gene is TRBJ2-1, the V gene TRBV6-6; 8 nucleotides line up with TRBD2. The CDR3 spans 13 residues. J was trimmed by 8 bases and V by 5 bases; bases with no gene match: 5. Germline CDR1 is MNHNY and CDR2 is SVGAGI (reference sequence). In DNA, the CDR3 is TGTGCCAGCAGTCGGGGGGGGCACGATGAGCAGTTCTTC. It specifies CASSRGGHDEQFF.

The sample holds a few counts of this clonotype. The rearrangement joins TRBV11-2 to TRBJ2-5; the D gene could be TRBD1 or TRBD2 (5 bases each). CDR1 is SGHAT, CDR2 FQNNGV, per germline. CDR3 length: 14 amino acids. CDR3 sequence (DNA): TGTGCTACGCAATTCGGGACCCTCCAAGAGACCCAGTACTTC. It translates to CATQFGTLQETQYF.

This rearrangement joins TRBV29-1 to TRBJ2-7, with TRBD2 as a possible D gene (5 bases). V lost 3 bases to trimming and J lost 2 bases, with 11 bases between them. From germline, CDR1 is SQVTM and CDR2 ANQGSEA. The CDR3 consists of 13 residues. CDR3 DNA sequence: TGCAGCGTTGAGCGGGTTGGCACCTACGAGCAGTACTTC. Amino acid sequence: CSVERVGTYEQYF.

This clonotype was seen a single time. CDR3 sequence: CASSLGGGGNTGELFF. CDR3 nucleotide sequence: TGTGCCAGCAGCTTAGGTGGCGGGGGAAACACCGGGGAGCTGTTTTTT. This chain uses TRBV7-9 with TRBJ2-2; 7 bases align to TRBD2. The CDR3 consists of 16 residues. The V and J ends lost 1 base and 2 bases, in that order; junction bases with no gene match: 4. Germline CDR1 reads SEHNR; CDR2 reads FQNEAQ (reference sequence).

The chain has TRBV7-9 and TRBJ2-2; D not resolved. V was cut by 5 bases and J by 6 bases, with 13 bases left in between. This CDR3 comprises 14 residues. Germline V gives CDR1 SEHNR, CDR2 FQNEAQ (reference sequence). The CDR3 spells CASSRVGSAGELFF. In DNA, the CDR3 is TGTGCCAGCAGCCGGGTCGGCAGTGCCGGGGAGCTGTTTTTT.

In this sample, this clonotype turned up many times. The rearrangement joins TRBV12-3 or TRBV12-4 to TRBJ1-5; D is unclear. V was clipped by 3 bases and J by 4 bases, with 19 bases between them. This CDR3 has 17 residues. Here the CDR3 reads CASSFLVSQSRNQPQHF. Here the CDR3 DNA reads TGTGCCAGCAGTTTTTTGGTATCCCAATCCCGAAATCAGCCCCAGCATTTT.

This clonotype has a count of ten or more. This sequence joins TRBV7-9 and TRBJ1-1; unclear D gene. The CDR3 length is 12 residues. Per germline, CDR1 SEHNR and CDR2 FQNEAQ (reference sequence). The germline V and J ends were trimmed by 5 bases and 5 bases, with 9 bases remaining between them. CDR3 protein: CASSPPRTEAFF. CDR3 DNA: TGTGCCAGCAGCCCGCCTAGAACTGAAGCTTTCTTT.

The chain has TRBV4-1 and TRBJ2-1; D tentatively fits TRBD1 or TRBD2 (5 bases each). The germline V gene has CDR1 MGHRA and CDR2 YSYEKL. The CDR3 contains 18 residues. Trimming removed 3 bases at V and 0 bases at J, with 18 bases between. CDR3 DNA sequence: TGCGCCAGCAGCCAGCTTTCCGGGACCCAGAGCTCCTACAATGAGCAGTTCTTC. Amino acids: CASSQLSGTQSSYNEQFF.

The chain has TRBV19 and TRBJ2-4, with TRBD2 as a possible D gene (5 bases). Trimming took 6 bases from V and 2 from J, leaving 14 bases between them. Germline values: CDR1 LNHDA, CDR2 SQIVND (reference sequence). The CDR3 has 15 amino acids. The CDR3 bases are TGTGCCAGTAGAGCCGGGCGACTACCCAAAAACATTCAGTACTTC. As protein: CASRAGRLPKNIQYF.

This chain's CDR3 is CASSEARDRGSYNEQFF. The CDR3 DNA sequence: TGTGCCAGCAGTGAAGCGCGGGACAGGGGGTCCTACAATGAGCAGTTCTTC. The V gene is TRBV2, the J gene TRBJ2-1, with 11 positions matching TRBD1. The CDR3 contains 17 residues. Germline lookup yields CDR1 SNHLY and CDR2 FYNNEI. V was pared by 0 bases and J by 1 base, with 2 bases of the junction left unmatched.

This clonotype was seen only a few times. V usage is TRBV2 and J usage is TRBJ2-7, with 8 bases matching TRBD2. This CDR3 region has 14 residues. Per the germline V gene, CDR1 is SNHLY and CDR2 is FYNNEI. Trimming at V came to 8 bases and at J to 7 bases, leaving 13 bases not matched to a gene. CDR3 loop: CASLPAGASWEQYF. The CDR3 DNA follows: TGTGCCAGCTTGCCAGCGGGGGCCTCCTGGGAGCAGTACTTC. Filled out from reference TRBV2 and TRBJ2-7, the complete variable domain reads EPEVTQTPSHQVTQMGQEVILRCVPISNHLYFYWYRQILGQKVEFLVSFYNNEISEKSEIFDDQFSVERPDGSNFTLKIRSTKLEDSAMYFCASLPAGASWEQYFGPGTRLTVT.

The chain employs TRBV5-6 and TRBJ2-7; 7 nucleotides align to TRBD1. This CDR3 contains 13 residues. With 4 bases clipped from V and 2 bases from J, the junction kept 3 bases outside the gene matches. CDR1 and CDR2 from the germline V gene are SGHDT and YYEEEE. CDR3 DNA: TGTGCCAGCAGCCGGGACAGTCCCTACGAGCAGTACTTC. Translated, it gives CASSRDSPYEQYF.

The sample holds one count of this clonotype. Its ends do not fully match the called genes, so a read error is possible. The chain is built from TRBV4-1 and TRBJ2-5, with a tentative D call TRBD1 (6 bases). The CDR3 length is 14 residues. CDR1 and CDR2 (germline): MGHRA, YSYEKL. CDR3 sequence reads: CANSQLQGVETQYF. CDR3 nucleotides: TGCGCCAACAGCCAACTACAGGGAGTTGAGACCCAGTACTTC.

The chain links TRBV10-1 to TRBJ1-1; no clear D. V shed 4 bases and J shed 1 base, with 10 bases lying between them. The CDR3 runs 14 residues. CDR1 and CDR2 from the germline V gene are WNHNN and SYGVQD (reference sequence). CDR3 in DNA: TGCGCCAGCAGTGTCGGCAGCGGGAACACTGAAGCTTTCTTT. It encodes CASSVGSGNTEAFF.

The CDR3 sequence is CSASRLAGITDTQYF. CDR3 DNA sequence: TGCAGTGCTAGTCGACTAGCGGGGATCACAGATACGCAGTATTTT. The chain recombines TRBV20-1 with TRBJ2-3; TRBD2 aligns across 11 bases. With 3 bases clipped from V and 2 bases from J, the junction kept 4 bases outside the gene matches. The CDR3 is 15 residues long. Germline V gene data show CDR1 as DFQATT and CDR2 as SNEGSKA (reference sequence).